Here is one T cell receptor beta chain with its context. In its sample, this clonotype was seen many times. It has no known antigen specificity. Base qualities are missing; no much larger clone stands one base away. The sample is drawn from a study of T cells in Graves' hyperthyroidism and ophthalmopathy (dated by TCRdb to about 2019). Study-wide context: Peripheral blood was collected at initial diagnosis, before any treatment. A discovery cohort of about 95 patients, about 43 with Graves' ophthalmopathy and 55 to 60 with stable Graves' hyperthyroidism, was used to find distinguishing TCR V-J signatures. Prospective prediction of ophthalmopathy was tested in an independent validation cohort consisting of 18 to 20 hyperthyroidism patients and around 16 patients who later progressed to ophthalmopathy. The 100 discovery patients were randomly split 7:3 into training and test sets. Thyroid tissue and blood T-cell repertoires from six Graves' hyperthyroidism patients were also compared in the study. After sampling, hyperthyroidism patients received methimazole starting at 30 mg daily, and ophthalmopathy patients received high-dose intravenous methylprednisolone. TCR Vbeta CDR3 sequencing of fewer than 150 peripheral blood samples (around 45 ophthalmopathy, 75 to 85 hyperthyroidism and roughly 17 progressor patients) is reported in the paper. Broad study findings and their caveats: In validation, progression to ophthalmopathy was predicted by the model with nearly 71% sensitivity and roughly 76% specificity, a median of approximately 6.5 months before onset. Most expanded thyroid clonotypes (frequency above 0.001) were also detected in blood, suggesting blood repertoires may reflect thyroid immune responses. Sample size was not statistically predetermined, and investigators were not blinded to group allocation. A 13 V-J signature model separated ophthalmopathy from stable hyperthyroidism, with around 91% sensitivity and roughly 81% specificity in cross-validation and 80%/75% in testing.

Moderately to severely active disease, a Clinical Activity Score of at least 3, a NOSPECS grade of at least 4, and a duration under 3 months were present in ophthalmopathy patients. Patients with uncontrolled infections, other autoimmune diseases, pregnancy or lactation were excluded. Diagnoses were based on clinical symptoms, serum thyroxine and TRAb, thyroid ultrasound and orbital computed tomography. Ficoll-Paque density gradient centrifugation was used to isolate PBMCs from about 10 ml of fresh peripheral blood. Total RNA was extracted using Trizol reagent, and RNA quality was assessed on an Agilent 2100 Bioanalyzer. The TCR beta CDR3 regions were amplified from the RNA transcripts. For the first round of RT-PCR on the TCR CDR3, the HTBI primer set was used together with the Qiagen OneStep RT-PCR kit. A second multiplex PCR round built the libraries, followed by size selection and purification. The libraries were sequenced on an Illumina HiSeq2000 using paired-end 100 bp reads. For the original study's pipeline: SOAPnuke was used to process the raw data, throwing out any read that contained adapters or uncalled bases, had a mean Phred below 15, or lacked an exact constant-primer or identifier match. COPE v1.2.5 was used to merge the high-quality paired reads, and each unique nucleotide sequence was defined as a clonotype. Clonotypes were aligned to IMGT TRBV, TRBD and TRBJ reference segments using MiTCR v1.1. The analysis included only V-J combinations with a frequency above 0.0001, which together covered 99% to 99.2% of the repertoires. A TCS score was defined as the ratio of F50 (clonal expansion) to E x V (chaos), with BLOSUM62-based TCRdist applied between CDR3 peptides within each V-J. Welch's t-statistics and random forest reduced 500 to 650 V-J features to 13, which were used in a naive Bayes classifier (R e1071). TCRdb passed the public sequencing reads through fastp at Q25 and MiXCR, retaining productive beta sequences. Identical CDR3 proteins give one entry, which carries the most common genes and DNA. The V and J calls were determined by TCRdb, not by the authors. The sample table lists hundreds of thousands of distinct CDR3 sequences, around 15% of them with a count of one. Together, the top ten hold roughly 19% of the sample.

For CDR1 and CDR2, the germline V gene lists MDHEN and SYDVKM. V trim: 7 bases; J trim: 4 bases; unmatched bases: 11. The CDR3 measures 16 amino acids from cysteine to phenylalanine. Only the CDR3 DNA stays, 48 bases, in frame from base 1. The receptor chain draws on TRBV28 and TRBJ2-2; TRBD1 agrees with 8 junctional bases. The origin of this receptor is a woman aged 55-69 years with Graves' ophthalmopathy. The sample consisted of blood. Read as DNA, the sequence is TGTGCCAGCATCCCGAGCAGGGGGCGCAGCACCGGGGAGCTGTTTTTT. This translates into CASIPSRGRSTGELFF.